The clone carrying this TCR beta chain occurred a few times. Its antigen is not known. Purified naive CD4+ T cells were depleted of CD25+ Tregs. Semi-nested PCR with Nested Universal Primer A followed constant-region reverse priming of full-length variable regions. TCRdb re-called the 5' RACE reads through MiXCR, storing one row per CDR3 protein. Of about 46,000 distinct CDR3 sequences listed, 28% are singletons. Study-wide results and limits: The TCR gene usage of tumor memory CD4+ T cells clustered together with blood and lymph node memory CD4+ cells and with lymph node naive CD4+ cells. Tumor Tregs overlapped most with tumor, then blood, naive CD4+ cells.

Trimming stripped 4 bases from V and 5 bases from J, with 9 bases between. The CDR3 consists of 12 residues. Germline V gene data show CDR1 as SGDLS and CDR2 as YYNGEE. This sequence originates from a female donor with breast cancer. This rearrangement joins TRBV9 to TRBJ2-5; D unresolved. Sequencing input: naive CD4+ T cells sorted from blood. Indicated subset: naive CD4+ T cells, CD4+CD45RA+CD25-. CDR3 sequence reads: CASSSSVETQYF. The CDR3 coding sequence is TGTGCCAGCAGCTCCAGCGTGGAGACCCAGTACTTC. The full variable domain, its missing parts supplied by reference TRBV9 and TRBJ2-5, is DSGVTQTPKHLITATGQRVTLRCSPRSGDLSVYWYQQSLDQGLQFLIQYYNGEERAKGNILERFSAQQFPDLHSELNLSSLELGDSALYFCASSSSVETQYFGPGTRLLVL.